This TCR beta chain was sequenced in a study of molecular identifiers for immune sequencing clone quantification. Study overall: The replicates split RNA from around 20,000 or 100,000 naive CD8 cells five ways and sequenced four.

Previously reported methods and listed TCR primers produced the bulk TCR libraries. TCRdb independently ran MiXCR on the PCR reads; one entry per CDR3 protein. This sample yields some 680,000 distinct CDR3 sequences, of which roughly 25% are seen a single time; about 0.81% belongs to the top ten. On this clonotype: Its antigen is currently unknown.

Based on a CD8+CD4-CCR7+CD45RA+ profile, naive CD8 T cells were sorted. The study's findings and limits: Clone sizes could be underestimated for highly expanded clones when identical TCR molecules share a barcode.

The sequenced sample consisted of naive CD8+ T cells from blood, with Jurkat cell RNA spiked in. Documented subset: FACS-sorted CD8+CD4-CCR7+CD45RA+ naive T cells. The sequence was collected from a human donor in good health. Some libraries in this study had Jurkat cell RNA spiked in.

The CDR3 reads CASSTGTGSNSPLHF. CDR3 in DNA: TGCGCCAGCAGCACGGGGACAGGGTCTAATTCACCCCTCCACTTT. V is TRBV5-1 and J is TRBJ1-6; 9 nucleotides match TRBD1. The J segment lost 6 bases and the V segment lost 4 bases, leaving 5 bases of the junction unmatched. CDR3 length equals 15 residues. Germline assignment: CDR1 SGHRS and CDR2 YFSETQ.